These 10 T cell receptor beta chains originate from one sample sequenced in a study of OX40 agonist ivuxolimab in advanced cancers. Some clones are missing from TCRdb's copy, which holds only in-frame ones; the method was immunoSEQ multiplex PCR. The sample comprises fewer than 70,000 clones, 84% of which are singletons, and about 1.6% rests with the top ten. The material was CD4+ or CD8+ T cells sorted from blood, obtained in a trial of the OX40 agonist ivuxolimab. Receptors were obtained from an adult with an advanced solid tumor such as melanoma, head and neck, liver or kidney cancer.

The V call is TRBV15, the J call TRBJ1-2; 9 positions agree with TRBD1. Germline lookup yields CDR1 LNHNV and CDR2 YYDKDF (reference sequence). V lost 1 base, J lost 8 bases, and 5 bases stayed unmatched. This CDR3 has 14 amino acids. This CDR3 reads CATSRGGQGGGYTF. The CDR3 coding sequence is TGTGCCACCAGCAGAGGGGGACAGGGAGGAGGCTACACCTTC.

This chain links TRBV25-1 with TRBJ2-3, with TRBD2 identical over 7 bases. Germline values: CDR1 MGHDK, CDR2 SYGVNS. J gave up 9 bases and V 8 bases, and 5 bases lay outside the gene matches. There are 11 residues in the CDR3. This CDR3 is CASAGGSTQYF. The CDR3 DNA reads as TGTGCCAGCGCCGGGGGGTCGACGCAGTATTTT.

The chain couples TRBV4-3 to TRBJ2-4; TRBD2 is a possible D gene (5 bases). Germline V gene data show CDR1 as LGHNA and CDR2 as YSLEER. Between the trimmed V and J ends, which lost 0 bases and 13 bases, there was a span of 10 bases. This CDR3 spans 12 amino acids. The CDR3 DNA reads as TGCGCCAGCAGCCAAGATAGAGGGATACAGTACTTC. Translation: CASSQDRGIQYF.

This clone was observed a single time. A junction end diverges from the germline sequence, so it may reflect a read error. This sequence joins TRBV28 and TRBJ2-7, with D perhaps being TRBD1 or TRBD2 (5 bases each). CDR3 length: 15 amino acids. Looked up from germline, CDR1 is MDHEN and CDR2 is SYDVKM. CDR3 bases: TGTGCCAGCAGAAGAAGGGACCGACTGTCCTCCGAGCAGTACTTC. Translated, it gives CASRRRDRLSSEQYF.

V is TRBV7-2 and J is TRBJ2-7; TRBD2 matches at 14 bases. With V trimmed by 4 bases and J by 2 bases, 1 base remained unmatched. The CDR3 totals 15 residues. Per germline, CDR1 SGHTA and CDR2 FQGNSA. The CDR3 loop is CASSWTSGRTYEQYF. DNA of the CDR3: TGTGCCAGCAGCTGGACTAGCGGGAGGACCTACGAGCAGTACTTC.

The CDR3 spells CASSGGRADTQYF. CDR3 DNA: TGTGCCAGCAGCGGTGGCAGAGCAGATACGCAGTATTTT. The chain employs TRBV7-9 and TRBJ2-3, with unresolved D. Germline CDR1 is SEHNR and CDR2 is FQNEAQ (reference sequence). The ends were cut back, 5 bases at V and 4 bases at J, with 10 bases in the middle. CDR3 length equals 13 residues.

The chain couples TRBV6-1 to TRBJ2-1, with TRBD1 as a possible D gene (7 bases). The CDR3 contains 14 residues. Looked up from germline, CDR1 is MNHNS and CDR2 is SASEGT. Between the trimmed V and J ends, which lost 7 bases and 7 bases, there was a span of 17 bases. This chain's CDR3 is CASKFSGGGNEQFF. In nucleotides, the CDR3 is TGTGCCAGCAAGTTTTCAGGGGGAGGAAATGAGCAGTTCTTC.

This clone was seen only a few times. V is TRBV18 and J is TRBJ2-7; the D is unclear. CDR1 and CDR2 from the germline V gene are KGHSH and LQKENI. This CDR3 has 14 amino acids. V was shortened by 3 bases and J by 3 bases, with 12 bases between the two germline ends. In DNA, the CDR3 is TGTGCCAGCTCACCCGAAGGTCCCTACTACGAGCAGTACTTC. Encoded protein: CASSPEGPYYEQYF.

This chain links TRBV11-3 with TRBJ1-5; 8 nucleotides match TRBD1. With 3 bases clipped from V and 0 bases from J, the junction kept 4 bases outside the gene matches. CDR1 and CDR2 (germline): SGHNT, YENEEA. The CDR3 covers 16 residues. The CDR3 sequence: CASSFDGQGSNQPQHF. The CDR3 nucleotides are TGTGCCAGCAGCTTTGACGGACAGGGTAGCAATCAGCCCCAGCATTTT.

The chain employs TRBV28 and TRBJ1-2; weak D call: TRBD1 (6 bases). The V gene's germline CDR1 is MDHEN and CDR2 SYDVKM. The CDR3 sequence is 16 residues long. V lost 3 bases and J lost 4, with 18 bases in between. CDR3 bases: TGTGCCAGCAGTTTCCAGACCTCCAGGGGTGGCTATGGCTACACCTTC. Amino acids: CASSFQTSRGGYGYTF.